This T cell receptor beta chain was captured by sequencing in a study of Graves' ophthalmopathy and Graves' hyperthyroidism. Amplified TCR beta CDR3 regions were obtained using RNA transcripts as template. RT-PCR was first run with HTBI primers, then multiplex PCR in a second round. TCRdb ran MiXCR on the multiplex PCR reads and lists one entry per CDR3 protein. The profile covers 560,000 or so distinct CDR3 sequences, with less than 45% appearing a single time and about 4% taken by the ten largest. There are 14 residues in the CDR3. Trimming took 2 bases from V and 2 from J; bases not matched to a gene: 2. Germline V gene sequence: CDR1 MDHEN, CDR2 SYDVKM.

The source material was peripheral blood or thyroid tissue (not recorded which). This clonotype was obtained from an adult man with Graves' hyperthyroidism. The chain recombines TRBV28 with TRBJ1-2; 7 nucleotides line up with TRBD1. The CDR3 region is CASSLGTENYGYTF. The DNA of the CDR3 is TGTGCCAGCAGTTTAGGGACAGAAAACTATGGCTACACCTTC.